One and the same sample provided the 20 T cell receptor beta chains below, sequenced in a study of cytomegalovirus exposure and HLA in healthy donors. With 60 Vbeta and 13 Jbeta primers, the PCR was carried out. Clones were sequenced by immunoSEQ multiplex PCR, and TCRdb holds only the in-frame ones, with some missing. Of about 150,000 clones listed, 76% were seen once; the top ten hold about 2%. Sequenced input: PBMCs. These receptors were taken from a female donor in good health and CMV-seropositive.

The chain couples TRBV6-4 to TRBJ2-7, with 8 nucleotides matching TRBD1. Germline trimming cut 7 bases from V and 13 bases from J; bases unmatched to any gene: 12. Germline CDR1 MRHNA, CDR2 SNTAGT. The CDR3 has 12 residues. The CDR3 DNA sequence: TGTGCCAGCACCTACATCAGGGGGCGCTTCTACTTC. Amino acids: CASTYIRGRFYF.

This clone turned up a few times. V gene TRBV11-2 combines with J gene TRBJ1-6; 8 nucleotides line up with TRBD1. V shed 1 base, J shed 10 bases, and the junction held 12 bases outside the gene matches. Germline V CDR1 and CDR2: SGHAT, FQNNGV. The CDR3 sequence is 17 residues long. This chain's CDR3 is CASSLGGRGRGTSPLHF. The DNA for the CDR3 is TGTGCCAGCAGCTTAGGGGGCAGGGGGCGAGGAACCTCACCCCTCCACTTT.

The V call is TRBV5-4, the J call TRBJ2-3, with D uncertain. The germline V gene has CDR1 SGHNT and CDR2 YYREEE (reference sequence). CDR3 length equals 16 residues. V dropped 0 bases and J dropped 0 bases, with 11 bases sitting between them. In nucleotides, the CDR3 is TGTGCCAGCAGCTTGGGCAACCCTACTAGCACAGATACGCAGTATTTT. Translated, it gives CASSLGNPTSTDTQYF.

The chain recombines TRBV27 with TRBJ2-7; no clear D gene. The CDR3 extends over 15 amino acids. Between the trimmed V and J ends, which lost 0 bases and 5 bases, there was a span of 14 bases. Germline V lookup: CDR1 MNHEY, CDR2 SMNVEV (reference sequence). The DNA for the CDR3 is TGTGCCAGCAGTTTATCGGCCAGGCCCCAGGACGAGCAGTACTTC. Translated: CASSLSARPQDEQYF.

This clone was detected only once. The chain is built from TRBV5-1 and TRBJ1-1; 10 bases are shared with TRBD1. This CDR3 is built from 16 residues. J lost 1 base, V lost 0 bases, and 3 bases had no gene match. CDR1 is SGHRS and CDR2 is YFSETQ in the germline V gene. Here the CDR3 DNA reads TGCGCCAGCAGCTTGGCGACAGGGGGCAGGAACACTGAAGCTTTCTTT. Translating it yields CASSLATGGRNTEAFF. Full variable domain (missing parts from reference TRBV5-1 and TRBJ1-1): KAGVTQTPRYLIKTRGQQVTLSCSPISGHRSVSWYQQTPGQGLQFLFEYFSETQRNKGNFPGRFSGRQFSNSRSEMNVSTLELGDSALYLCASSLATGGRNTEAFFGQGTRLTVV.

This chain links TRBV10-3 with TRBJ2-1; the D gene is possibly TRBD1 (6 bases). CDR3 length: 14 amino acids. Germline-derived CDR1 and CDR2 are ENHRY and SYGVKD. The V gene lost 2 bases and the J gene lost 5 bases, with 10 bases spanning the gap. CDR3 DNA sequence: TGTGCCATCAGTGAGGGGACATTACACAATGAGCAGTTCTTC. Translation gives CAISEGTLHNEQFF.

The V call is TRBV6-6, the J call TRBJ2-5; D is undetermined. Trimming stripped 4 bases from V and 1 base from J, with 7 bases between. This CDR3 comprises 13 residues. Germline CDR1 is MNHNY and CDR2 is SVGAGI (reference sequence). The CDR3 loop reads CASSSKPQETQYF. The CDR3 coding sequence is TGTGCCAGCAGTTCTAAGCCCCAAGAGACCCAGTACTTC.

The chain joins TRBV10-3 to TRBJ2-1; a weak D match, TRBD2 (7 bases). The V end lost 2 bases, the J end lost 4 bases, and 15 bases lay between the germline ends. Germline assignment: CDR1 ENHRY and CDR2 SYGVKD. This CDR3 is built from 16 residues. CDR3 amino acids: CAISEREGGRYNEQFF. Here the CDR3 DNA reads TGTGCCATCAGTGAGAGGGAGGGGGGGCGTTACAATGAGCAGTTCTTC.

This clone was detected only a few times. The V gene is TRBV6-4, the J gene TRBJ2-3, with TRBD2 matching over 11 bases. V lost 4 bases, J lost 5 bases, and 8 bases stayed unmatched. The CDR3 contains 16 residues. Per germline, CDR1 MRHNA and CDR2 SNTAGT. The DNA for the CDR3 is TGTGCCAGCAGTGCTGGGGGCCTAGCGGGAGGAGATACGCAGTATTTT. It is translated as CASSAGGLAGGDTQYF.

The chain joins TRBV6-6 to TRBJ2-3; 7 positions match TRBD2. The J segment lost 3 bases and the V segment lost 3 bases, leaving 6 bases of the junction unmatched. Germline CDR1 and CDR2: MNHNY and SVGAGI (reference sequence). There are 15 residues in the CDR3. CDR3 amino acids: CASSYKSSGTDTQYF. CDR3 coding DNA: TGTGCCAGCAGTTATAAGAGTAGCGGGACAGATACGCAGTATTTT.

The chain couples TRBV18 to TRBJ1-1, with TRBD1 as a possible D gene (6 bases). The V gene lost 2 bases and the J gene lost 4 bases, with 23 bases spanning the gap. The CDR3 sequence is 18 residues long. In germline, CDR1 is KGHSH, CDR2 LQKENI. CDR3: CASSPEMMGRGWPTEAFF. In DNA form, the CDR3 reads TGTGCCAGCTCACCAGAGATGATGGGCAGGGGCTGGCCCACTGAAGCTTTCTTT.

The gene calls are TRBV18 and TRBJ2-6; D unresolved. In germline, CDR1 is KGHSH, CDR2 LQKENI. The CDR3 contains 14 residues. Trimming removed 6 bases from V and 2 bases from J, with 8 bases in between. DNA of the CDR3: TGTGCCAGCTCCCCTGAGGCTGGGGCCAACGTCCTGACTTTC. Amino acid sequence: CASSPEAGANVLTF.

The chain has TRBV5-1 and TRBJ1-5; D gene unclear. The V end was cut by 0 bases, the J end by 6 bases, with 7 bases between. CDR1 is SGHRS, CDR2 YFSETQ, per germline. The length of the CDR3 is 13 residues. The CDR3 DNA reads TGCGCCAGCAGCTTGGGCGCTGGTCAGCCCCAGCATTTT. Amino acid sequence: CASSLGAGQPQHF.

The CDR3 reads CASSPPGQPYEQYF. The CDR3, as DNA: TGTGCCAGCTCACCACCGGGACAGCCCTACGAGCAGTACTTC. The V gene is TRBV18, the J gene TRBJ2-7; 7 positions match TRBD1. V dropped 0 bases and J dropped 2; count of bases not matched to a gene: 1. CDR3 length: 14 amino acids. Per germline, CDR1 KGHSH and CDR2 LQKENI.

V usage is TRBV5-4 and J usage is TRBJ2-5; 10 bases map to TRBD1. V was clipped by 1 base and J by 4 bases; unmatched bases: 4. Germline CDR1 is SGHNT and CDR2 is YYREEE (reference sequence). This CDR3 is built from 15 residues. The CDR3 bases are TGTGCCAGCAGCTTGAGGTGGGACAGGGGAGAGACCCAGTACTTC. This encodes CASSLRWDRGETQYF.

The chain is built from TRBV4-1 and TRBJ2-4; TRBD1 is a possible D gene (5 bases). The CDR3 is 14 residues long. Deletions cut 0 bases from V and 5 bases from J, with 8 bases between. Germline V lookup: CDR1 MGHRA, CDR2 YSYEKL. The CDR3 DNA reads TGCGCCAGCAGCCAAGATCAGGGTCAAAACATTCAGTACTTC. Translated: CASSQDQGQNIQYF.

This rearrangement joins TRBV7-9 to TRBJ2-1; maybe TRBD2 (6 bases). Germline V gene sequence: CDR1 SEHNR, CDR2 FQNEAQ (reference sequence). CDR3 length: 15 amino acids. V was trimmed by 2 bases and J by 5 bases, leaving 13 bases between them. This CDR3 is CASSLFKRADNEQFF. The DNA of the CDR3 is TGTGCCAGCAGCTTATTCAAGCGGGCAGACAATGAGCAGTTCTTC.

The V call is TRBV11-2, the J call TRBJ2-5, with 10 positions matching TRBD1. CDR1 is SGHAT, CDR2 FQNNGV, per germline. The CDR3 is 17 amino acids. The V and J ends lost 1 base and 4 bases, in that order; junction bases with no gene match: 9. The CDR3: CASSLVPFGQGGETQYF. The CDR3 DNA sequence: TGTGCCAGCAGCTTAGTTCCTTTTGGACAGGGGGGAGAGACCCAGTACTTC.

The chain carries TRBV15 and TRBJ2-3; D unresolved. CDR3 length: 14 residues. CDR1 and CDR2 from the germline V gene are LNHNV and YYDKDF (reference sequence). Trimming took 0 bases from V and 1 from J, leaving 5 bases between them. The CDR3 nucleotides are TGTGCCACCAGCAGAGATAGAGGCACAGATACGCAGTATTTT. Translated: CATSRDRGTDTQYF.

The CDR3 sequence: CASSRLGSLAGFNTGELFF. The CDR3 DNA reads as TGCGCCAGCAGCCGTCTCGGAAGCCTAGCGGGGTTCAACACCGGGGAGCTGTTTTTT. The chain uses TRBV5-1 and TRBJ2-2, with 9 bases identical to TRBD2. Germline V gene sequence: CDR1 SGHRS, CDR2 YFSETQ. The CDR3 has 19 amino acids. Trimming removed 4 bases from V and 2 bases from J; junction bases left unmatched: 15.